This T cell receptor (beta chain) is drawn from a study of identical twins. Study-level points and caveats: The authors noted that invariant MAIT and iNKT cells could partly confound zero-insertion analyses.

No donor was unhealthy or non-Caucasian. MiXCR, run by TCRdb on the 5' RACE reads, gives a single entry per CDR3 protein. The data show about 210,000 distinct CDR3 sequences, with around a tenth seen just once and about 5.2% held by the top ten. This clonotype was observed a handful of times. The antigen remains unidentified. The length of the CDR3 is 14 residues. Per the germline V gene, CDR1 is LGHNA and CDR2 is YSLEER. V was pared by 1 base and J by 0 bases, with 6 bases between. The chain combines TRBV4-3 with TRBJ1-1; D ambiguous. The clonotype was recovered from a young woman in good health. The sample comprised memory (CD45RO+) T cells sorted from blood. CDR3 bases: TGCGCCAGCAGCCAAGTGACGGTGAACACTGAAGCTTTCTTT. This gives the protein CASSQVTVNTEAFF.